This record concerns one TCR beta chain sequence. The CDR3 extends over 13 amino acids. Per the germline V gene, CDR1 is SEHNR and CDR2 is FQNEAQ (reference sequence). Trimming took 5 bases from V and 5 from J, leaving 12 bases between them. The PCR was carried out with 60 Vbeta primers and 13 Jbeta primers. Clones were read by immunoSEQ multiplex PCR, and TCRdb kept only the in-frame ones, dropping some. The table includes some 140,000 clones, about 85% detected once. This specimen belongs to a study of cytomegalovirus exposure and HLA in healthy donors. Across the whole study: Of all 400 or so donors who were genotyped, around 82% belonged to the Caucasian-associated ancestry cluster.

This clonotype was obtained from a female donor in good health and CMV-seronegative. The source material was PBMCs. The rearrangement joins TRBV7-9 to TRBJ1-1; D unresolved. This chain's CDR3 is CASSPVPGTEAFF. The CDR3 region has the DNA TGTGCCAGCAGCCCAGTGCCGGGGACTGAAGCTTTCTTT.